The next 15 T cell receptor beta chains were all read from a single sample in a study of T cells in Graves' hyperthyroidism and ophthalmopathy. The CDR3 regions of TCR beta were amplified from RNA transcripts. HTBI primers drove first-round RT-PCR of the TCR CDR3. TCRdb re-called the multiplex PCR reads through MiXCR, storing one row per CDR3 protein. Seen here are about 250,000 distinct CDR3 sequences, around 25% observed once, and the top ten hold roughly a third. The sample consisted of blood. These receptors all come from a woman aged 40 to 50 with Graves' ophthalmopathy.

This clonotype has ten or more counts. The genes are TRBV28 and TRBJ1-5, with TRBD1 as a possible D gene (5 bases). V was cut by 4 bases and J by 5 bases, with 15 bases left in between. CDR3 length equals 15 residues. The germline CDR1 and CDR2 sequences are MDHEN and SYDVKM. CDR3 DNA: TGTGCCAGCAGTTCCCCGGGGGAGGGGTATCAGCCCCAGCATTTT. Residues: CASSSPGEGYQPQHF.

This clonotype was picked up many times. The genes are TRBV20-1 and TRBJ2-7, with 8 bases matching TRBD2. Germline V gene data show CDR1 as DFQATT and CDR2 as SNEGSKA (reference sequence). The CDR3 loop spans 15 amino acids. V gave up 0 bases and J gave up 1 base; unmatched junction bases: 5. The CDR3 DNA reads TGCAGTGCTAGAGACCAGCGGGAGACATCCTACGAGCAGTACTTC. It encodes CSARDQRETSYEQYF.

V is TRBV12-3 or TRBV12-4 and J is TRBJ1-2, with D unresolved. The CDR3 sequence is 10 residues long. Between the trimmed V and J ends, which lost 10 bases and 7 bases, there was a span of 10 bases. The CDR3, as DNA: TGTGCCATCCTTGGGGTTGGCTACACCTTC. Translating gives CAILGVGYTF.

The chain has TRBV24-1 and TRBJ1-5; D ambiguous. The V end was cut by 3 bases, the J end by 3 bases, with 2 bases between. The CDR3 runs to 12 residues. Germline V lookup: CDR1 KGHDR, CDR2 SFDVKD. CDR3 sequence (DNA): TGTGCCACCAGTGATACCAATCAGCCCCAGCATTTT. Translating it yields CATSDTNQPQHF.

The CDR3 DNA follows: TGTGCCAGCAGCTCCGCCTCTGGCGGGTATGGCTACACCTTC. It translates to CASSSASGGYGYTF. J is TRBJ1-2 and V is TRBV7-8, with D unresolved. Germline assignment: CDR1 SGHVS and CDR2 FQNEAQ. Trimming cost V 4 bases and J 5 bases, with 14 bases left between them. The CDR3 extends over 14 amino acids.

Note on this clonotype: A read error may be the cause here, since a much bigger clone is one base away. The chain recombines TRBV20-1 with TRBJ2-7, with D perhaps being TRBD1 or TRBD2 (6 bases each). V dropped 3 bases and J dropped 2 bases, with 14 bases sitting between them. The CDR3 spans 14 residues. Germline lookup yields CDR1 DFQATT and CDR2 SNEGSKA (reference sequence). In DNA form, the CDR3 reads TGCAGTGCTAGGGGGGGCGTCGACACCTACGAGCAGTACTTC. Protein product: CSARGGVDTYEQYF.

This clonotype came up many times. The genes are TRBV9 and TRBJ2-7; D might be TRBD1 or TRBD2, each matching 5 bases. The CDR3 covers 15 residues. Between the trimmed V and J ends, which lost 4 bases and 6 bases, there was a span of 20 bases. Germline loops: CDR1 SGDLS, CDR2 YYNGEE. The chain's CDR3 is CASSPIGDLGREQYF. In DNA, the CDR3 is TGTGCCAGCAGCCCCATCGGGGACCTTGGCCGCGAGCAGTACTTC.

The chain joins TRBV6-2 or TRBV6-3 to TRBJ2-7; TRBD2 might be the D (5 bases). Trimming pared 5 bases from V and 3 bases from J, leaving 11 bases between. The CDR3 contains 13 residues. Germline V CDR1 and CDR2: MNHEY, SVGEGT. CDR3 DNA: TGTGCCAGCAGTACCTACGAGGGCTACGAGCAGTACTTC. This encodes CASSTYEGYEQYF.

This clonotype was counted many times. V gene TRBV4-1 combines with J gene TRBJ2-7; no clear D. CDR1 MGHRA and CDR2 YSYEKL come from the germline V gene. Trimming shortened V by 0 bases and J by 1 base, and 7 bases separated the two germline ends. The length of the CDR3 is 14 residues. The CDR3 spells CASSQEPGSYEQYF. The DNA for the CDR3 is TGCGCCAGCAGCCAAGAACCAGGTTCCTACGAGCAGTACTTC.

The rearrangement joins TRBV20-1 to TRBJ1-5, with 8 positions matching TRBD1. Trimming removed 6 bases from V and 1 base from J; junction bases left unmatched: 8. This CDR3 spans 15 amino acids. From germline, CDR1 is DFQATT and CDR2 SNEGSKA (reference sequence). The CDR3 DNA follows: TGCAGTGCGAGAAAACAGGGGGGAAGCAATCAGCCCCAGCATTTT. It encodes CSARKQGGSNQPQHF.

The chain is built from TRBV11-2 and TRBJ2-7, with a tentative D call TRBD2 (6 bases). The CDR3 totals 16 residues. Germline V gives CDR1 SGHAT, CDR2 FQNNGV. V dropped 1 base and J dropped 3 bases, with 16 bases sitting between them. As DNA, the CDR3 is TGTGCCAGCAGCTTAGTGGGGACTCCTAGTAACTACGAGCAGTACTTC. This translates into CASSLVGTPSNYEQYF.

This clonotype showed up many times. This sequence joins TRBV19 and TRBJ1-5, with D possibly TRBD1 on 5 matching bases. The length of the CDR3 is 15 residues. The germline V gene encodes CDR1 LNHDA and CDR2 SQIVND (reference sequence). V gave up 4 bases and J gave up 2 bases, with 12 bases separating them. The chain's CDR3 is CASSNRGVGNQPQHF. The CDR3 DNA reads TGTGCCAGTAGTAATCGGGGGGTAGGCAATCAGCCCCAGCATTTT. The full variable domain, in which reference TRBV19 and TRBJ1-5 provide the parts outside the CDR3, is DGGITQSPKYLFRKEGQNVTLSCEQNLNHDAMYWYRQDPGQGLRLIYYSQIVNDFQKGDIAEGYSVSREKKESFPLTVTSAQKNPTAFYLCASSNRGVGNQPQHFGDGTRLSIL.

In its sample, this clonotype was seen many times. The rearrangement links TRBV29-1 to TRBJ2-7, with D unresolved. V was clipped by 4 bases and J by 2 bases, with 6 bases between them. Per germline, CDR1 SQVTM and CDR2 ANQGSEA. The CDR3 totals 11 residues. CDR3 DNA: TGCAGCGTTGGGGAACCCTACGAGCAGTACTTC. Residues: CSVGEPYEQYF.

The rearrangement uses TRBV12-3 or TRBV12-4 and TRBJ1-1; D is unresolved. The CDR3 contains 14 residues. The ends were cut back, 0 bases at V and 9 bases at J, with 14 bases in the middle. Here the CDR3 reads CASSLAQVGRKAFF. CDR3 DNA sequence: TGTGCCAGCAGTTTAGCGCAAGTCGGGCGGAAAGCTTTCTTT.

This clonotype occurred many times. The V gene is TRBV20-1, the J gene TRBJ1-2; no reliable D call. V was trimmed by 1 base and J by 6 bases, leaving 3 bases between them. CDR3 length: 10 amino acids. Germline-derived CDR1 and CDR2 are DFQATT and SNEGSKA (reference sequence). The CDR3 region has the DNA TGCAGTGCTAGAGTCGATGGCTACACCTTC. Its translation: CSARVDGYTF.